The 31 T cell receptor beta chains below all came from one sample that was sequenced in a study of shared T cell receptors in the human thymus. Measured with immunoSEQ multiplex PCR; TCRdb has only the in-frame clones, and not every one. In the table there are hundreds of thousands of clones, around 87% of which are singletons. These data also formed part of another study, on human thymus T cells.

The sample comprised thymocytes. These TCRs come from a boy under three years old with a congenital heart defect.

This clone turned up a few times. This chain uses TRBV6-4 with TRBJ2-2; D is ambiguous. Trimming took 0 bases from V and 4 from J, leaving 12 bases between them. The germline gives CDR1 MRHNA, CDR2 SNTAGT. The CDR3 runs 16 residues. CDR3 sequence (DNA): TGTGCCAGCAGTGACTCATGGCCGTCTCCCACCGGGGAGCTGTTTTTT. Translated, it gives CASSDSWPSPTGELFF.

The V call is TRBV7-2, the J call TRBJ2-5; D is possibly TRBD1 (5 bases). The CDR3 spans 14 residues. Trimming cost V 5 bases and J 2 bases, with 12 bases left between them. Germline lookup yields CDR1 SGHTA and CDR2 FQGNSA. The CDR3 loop reads CASSPGAGQETQYF. The CDR3 coding sequence is TGTGCCAGCAGCCCTGGGGCAGGTCAAGAGACCCAGTACTTC. The variable domain in full, with the rest retrieved from reference TRBV7-2 and TRBJ2-5, is GAGVSQSPSNKVTEKGKDVELRCDPISGHTALYWYRQSLGQGLEFLIYFQGNSAPDKSGLPSDRFSAERTGGSVSTLTIQRTQQEDSAVYLCASSPGAGQETQYFGPGTRLLVL.

This chain uses TRBV6-4 with TRBJ2-2; 8 nucleotides match TRBD1. J was trimmed by 1 base and V by 5 bases; bases with no gene match: 6. Germline assignment: CDR1 MRHNA and CDR2 SNTAGT. This CDR3 contains 16 residues. Written as DNA, the CDR3 is TGTGCCAGCAGTCACCAGGGGGCACTGAACACCGGGGAGCTGTTTTTT. This translates into CASSHQGALNTGELFF.

The V gene is TRBV6-1, the J gene TRBJ1-1, with D possibly matching TRBD1 (5 bases). This CDR3 has 15 amino acids. Between the trimmed V and J ends, which lost 6 bases and 6 bases, there was a span of 20 bases. Per germline, CDR1 MNHNS and CDR2 SASEGT. CDR3 DNA sequence: TGTGCCAGCAGGGGGGGAGTCTCGATTTGCCCTGAAGCTTTCTTT. Protein product: CASRGGVSICPEAFF.

The chain joins TRBV4-3 to TRBJ2-5, with a possible D match to TRBD1 (6 bases). The V gene's germline CDR1 is LGHNA and CDR2 YSLEER. V lost 1 base and J 3 bases, leaving 9 bases between the germline ends. This CDR3 is 14 amino acids long. The CDR3 DNA reads as TGCGCCAGCAGCCAAGTTCCAGGGGAAGAGACCCAGTACTTC. Translation gives CASSQVPGEETQYF.

This chain connects TRBV27 to TRBJ2-7; D possibly corresponds to TRBD1 (5 bases). The V gene lost 7 bases and the J gene lost 4 bases, with 32 bases spanning the gap. This CDR3 has 19 amino acids. Germline values: CDR1 MNHEY, CDR2 SMNVEV (reference sequence). The CDR3 nucleotides are TGTGCCAGCACCCCCCTCTGGGGCGCGGTTCCAATAAAGCCTTACGAGCAGTACTTC. This codes for CASTPLWGAVPIKPYEQYF.

The genes are TRBV19 and TRBJ1-5; D not resolved. Germline-derived CDR1 and CDR2 are LNHDA and SQIVND (reference sequence). Trimming took 3 bases from V and 0 from J, leaving 9 bases between them. This CDR3 is 15 amino acids long. The CDR3 region is CASSIPGYSNQPQHF. CDR3 nucleotides: TGTGCCAGTAGTATTCCCGGGTATAGCAATCAGCCCCAGCATTTT. Full variable domain (outside the CDR3, taken from reference TRBV19 and TRBJ1-5): DGGITQSPKYLFRKEGQNVTLSCEQNLNHDAMYWYRQDPGQGLRLIYYSQIVNDFQKGDIAEGYSVSREKKESFPLTVTSAQKNPTAFYLCASSIPGYSNQPQHFGDGTRLSIL.

This clone was found a few times. The V gene is TRBV11-1, the J gene TRBJ1-4; D remains unclear. With 5 bases removed from V and 5 bases from J, the gap between germline ends came to 12 bases. The CDR3 is 14 residues long. Germline V gene sequence: CDR1 SGHAT, CDR2 FQDESV (reference sequence). This chain's CDR3 is CASSPGRHNEKLFF. In DNA form, the CDR3 reads TGTGCCAGCAGCCCCGGCAGGCACAATGAAAAACTGTTTTTT. The whole variable domain, filled in from reference TRBV11-1 and TRBJ1-4, reads EAEVAQSPRYKITEKSQAVAFWCDPISGHATLYWYRQILGQGPELLVQFQDESVVDDSQLPKDRFSAERLKGVDSTLKIQPAELGDSAMYLCASSPGRHNEKLFFGSGTQLSVL.

This chain uses TRBV4-1 with TRBJ1-2; D might be TRBD1 (5 bases). V was cut by 0 bases and J by 9 bases, with 14 bases left in between. Germline loops: CDR1 MGHRA, CDR2 YSYEKL. The CDR3 is made up of 14 amino acids. CDR3 DNA sequence: TGCGCCAGCAGCCAAGATTGGGGGGAGGATAGCTACACCTTC. This encodes CASSQDWGEDSYTF.

This chain's CDR3 is CASSLGGALTHEQYF. As DNA, the CDR3 is TGCGCCAGCAGCTTGGGCGGGGCATTGACCCACGAGCAGTACTTC. This chain connects TRBV5-1 to TRBJ2-7; a weak D match, TRBD2 (6 bases). The CDR3 has 15 amino acids. V lost 0 bases and J lost 5, with 15 bases in between. The germline CDR1 and CDR2 sequences are SGHRS and YFSETQ.

The chain combines TRBV19 with TRBJ2-7; the match to TRBD2 covers 12 bases. In germline, CDR1 is LNHDA, CDR2 SQIVND (reference sequence). Losses at the gene ends were 5 bases for V and 5 bases for J; bases not matched to a gene: 13. This CDR3 region has 17 residues. The CDR3 nucleotides read TGTGCCAGTAGTCCCTCTCTAGCGGGAGGGTACCTCAACGAGCAGTACTTC. Translation: CASSPSLAGGYLNEQYF. The full variable domain, completed using reference TRBV19 and TRBJ2-7, is DGGITQSPKYLFRKEGQNVTLSCEQNLNHDAMYWYRQDPGQGLRLIYYSQIVNDFQKGDIAEGYSVSREKKESFPLTVTSAQKNPTAFYLCASSPSLAGGYLNEQYFGPGTRLTVT.

The chain combines TRBV6-5 with TRBJ2-7; a weak D match, TRBD2 (5 bases). Germline lookup yields CDR1 MNHEY and CDR2 SVGAGI. The CDR3 length is 11 residues. V lost 6 bases to trimming and J lost 5 bases, with 8 bases between them. CDR3 sequence (DNA): TGTGCCAGCAGGGGGAGCCACGAGCAGTACTTC. Amino acid sequence: CASRGSHEQYF.

This chain joins TRBV28 and TRBJ2-7, with D maybe TRBD1 (6 bases). The germline V gene encodes CDR1 MDHEN and CDR2 SYDVKM. The V gene lost 8 bases and the J gene lost 6 bases, with 17 bases spanning the gap. This CDR3 contains 13 residues. The CDR3 DNA reads TGTGCCAGCCCGTATCTAGCAGGGGTCGAGCAGTACTTC. Protein product: CASPYLAGVEQYF.

This chain uses TRBV12-5 with TRBJ1-4; 7 nucleotides match TRBD1. CDR3 size: 17 residues. In germline, CDR1 is LGHNT, CDR2 FRNRAP. V trimming: 0 bases; J trimming: 7 bases; junction bases outside the gene matches: 11. The CDR3 DNA follows: TGTGCTAGTGGTTTGGTACGTCCCGGACAGGTTCGTGAAAAACTGTTTTTT. It specifies CASGLVRPGQVREKLFF.

This CDR3 is CASSESAGGPRHEQYF. CDR3 in DNA: TGCGCCAGCAGTGAGTCAGCGGGAGGGCCTCGCCACGAGCAGTACTTC. The chain is built from TRBV10-2 and TRBJ2-7, with 10 bases fitting TRBD2. CDR1 is WSHSY and CDR2 is SAAADI in the germline V gene. V shed 0 bases and J 5 bases; nucleotides not matched to a gene: 7. This CDR3 has 16 amino acids.

This clone was observed a single time. The rearrangement links TRBV29-1 to TRBJ2-1; 8 bases map to TRBD1. Germline trimming cut 3 bases from V and 7 bases from J; bases unmatched to any gene: 5. This CDR3 is built from 13 residues. Germline CDR1 reads SQVTM; CDR2 reads ANQGSEA. CDR3 bases: TGCAGCGTTGAGGGCAGGGGGCGAAATGAGCAGTTCTTC. Protein product: CSVEGRGRNEQFF.

This clone was counted only a few times. The CDR3 sequence: CASSLSKPGTQYF. The CDR3 bases are TGTGCCAGCAGTTTATCGAAGCCGGGGACGCAGTATTTT. The chain joins TRBV27 to TRBJ2-3, with D perhaps matching TRBD2 (5 bases). Trimming shortened V by 0 bases and J by 9 bases, and 10 bases separated the two germline ends. The CDR3 loop spans 13 amino acids. Per germline, CDR1 MNHEY and CDR2 SMNVEV (reference sequence).

This chain joins TRBV5-6 and TRBJ2-3; 10 nucleotides line up with TRBD2. Germline assignment: CDR1 SGHDT and CDR2 YYEEEE. The CDR3 runs 17 residues. V lost 0 bases, J lost 6 bases, and 10 bases stayed unmatched. The DNA for the CDR3 is TGTGCCAGCAGCTTGGTTAGCGGGGGGTATAGAGTGGATACGCAGTATTTT. This gives the protein CASSLVSGGYRVDTQYF. The whole variable domain, filled in from reference TRBV5-6 and TRBJ2-3, reads DAGVTQSPTHLIKTRGQQVTLRCSPKSGHDTVSWYQQALGQGPQFIFQYYEEEERQRGNFPDRFSGHQFPNYSSELNVNALLLGDSALYLCASSLVSGGYRVDTQYFGPGTRLTVL.

CDR3 sequence: CASSETLLRQIYGYTF. CDR3 sequence (DNA): TGTGCCAGCAGTGAAACCCTCTTACGACAGATCTATGGCTACACCTTC. The rearrangement joins TRBV2 to TRBJ1-2; a possible D gene is TRBD1 (5 bases). This CDR3 is built from 16 residues. Germline V gene data show CDR1 as SNHLY and CDR2 as FYNNEI. With 2 bases removed from V and 4 bases from J, the gap between germline ends came to 17 bases. Filled out from reference TRBV2 and TRBJ1-2, the complete variable domain reads EPEVTQTPSHQVTQMGQEVILRCVPISNHLYFYWYRQILGQKVEFLVSFYNNEISEKSEIFDDQFSVERPDGSNFTLKIRSTKLEDSAMYFCASSETLLRQIYGYTFGSGTRLTVV.

V usage is TRBV9 and J usage is TRBJ2-6, with D perhaps matching TRBD1 (6 bases). Trimming took 4 bases from V and 3 from J, leaving 26 bases between them. Germline V CDR1 and CDR2: SGDLS, YYNGEE. The CDR3 consists of 20 residues. CDR3 loop: CASSHPSRVGARSGANVLTF. The CDR3 DNA sequence: TGTGCCAGCAGCCACCCTTCGCGGGTGGGGGCGCGTAGTGGGGCCAACGTCCTGACTTTC.

This clone appeared once. V gene TRBV28 combines with J gene TRBJ2-7, with 8 bases aligning to TRBD1. In germline, CDR1 is MDHEN, CDR2 SYDVKM. The CDR3 contains 19 residues. The trim removed 4 bases at V and 3 bases at J, leaving 20 bases unmatched. The CDR3 is CASSSATAPHGQGYYEQYF. DNA of the CDR3: TGTGCCAGCAGTTCGGCTACTGCACCCCACGGACAGGGCTACTACGAGCAGTACTTC.

This clone is a singleton in its sample. As DNA, the CDR3 is TGTGCCAGTAGGAGGACTAAAAGTAGACAGGGGAACACTGAAGCTTTCTTT. Translating it yields CASRRTKSRQGNTEAFF. The chain joins TRBV19 to TRBJ1-1; 7 bases are shared with TRBD1. The CDR3 is 17 residues long. The germline gives CDR1 LNHDA, CDR2 SQIVND (reference sequence). The J segment lost 1 base and the V segment lost 6 bases, leaving 14 bases of the junction unmatched.

This clone was detected only once. V usage is TRBV14 and J usage is TRBJ2-7; D is ambiguous. Deletions cut 0 bases from V and 0 bases from J, with 15 bases between. Germline V CDR1 and CDR2: SGHDN, FVKESK. The CDR3 totals 17 residues. CDR3 DNA: TGTGCCAGCAGCCAAGATCCTAAGAAGAAGAGCTCCTACGAGCAGTACTTC. Translated, it gives CASSQDPKKKSSYEQYF.

The chain employs TRBV2 and TRBJ2-7, with 14 bases matching TRBD2. The germline CDR1 and CDR2 sequences are SNHLY and FYNNEI. The CDR3 contains 18 residues. J lost 5 bases, V lost 6 bases, and 15 bases had no gene match. This CDR3 is CASRARETSGRARDEQYF. In DNA, the CDR3 is TGTGCCAGCAGAGCGAGGGAGACTAGCGGGAGGGCCCGTGACGAGCAGTACTTC.

The chain couples TRBV12-5 to TRBJ2-6, with a weak D call TRBD2 (5 bases). This CDR3 has 19 amino acids. The V gene's germline CDR1 is LGHNT and CDR2 FRNRAP. V lost 7 bases and J lost 0, with 22 bases in between. The chain's CDR3 is CASAITDSPFYSGANVLTF. The CDR3 DNA sequence: TGTGCTAGTGCTATAACGGACTCCCCCTTCTACTCTGGGGCCAACGTCCTGACTTTC. The entire variable domain, with the rest obtained from reference TRBV12-5 and TRBJ2-6, is as follows: DARVTQTPRHKVTEMGQEVTMRCQPILGHNTVFWYRQTMMQGLELLAYFRNRAPLDDSGMPKDRFSAEMPDATLATLKIQPSEPRDSAVYFCASAITDSPFYSGANVLTFGAGSRLTVL.

This clone was counted once. This sequence joins TRBV12-5 and TRBJ2-3; D uncertain. The CDR3 has 16 residues. Trimming removed 2 bases at V and 0 bases at J, with 12 bases between. CDR1 and CDR2 (germline): LGHNT, FRNRAP. The CDR3 loop reads CASGLCPGPSTDTQYF. The CDR3 DNA follows: TGTGCTAGTGGTTTGTGCCCAGGTCCTAGCACAGATACGCAGTATTTT.

The chain has TRBV7-3 and TRBJ1-6; D unclear. Trimming removed 7 bases at V and 4 bases at J, with 17 bases between. Germline CDR1 reads SGHTA; CDR2 reads FQGTGA. This CDR3 is 16 amino acids long. CDR3 amino acids: CASTLGRELYNSPLHF. The CDR3 DNA reads TGTGCCAGCACCCTCGGACGGGAGCTTTATAATTCACCCCTCCACTTT.

The chain is built from TRBV30 and TRBJ2-6; tentative D call: TRBD1 (6 bases). The germline V gene encodes CDR1 GTSNPN and CDR2 SVGIG (reference sequence). The CDR3 loop spans 16 amino acids. Trimming removed 2 bases at V and 3 bases at J, with 14 bases between. The CDR3 DNA reads TGTGCCTGGAGTAACAGGGAACTTCGTGGGGCCAACGTCCTGACTTTC. It is translated as CAWSNRELRGANVLTF.

The chain carries TRBV29-1 and TRBJ1-2; D gene unclear. Germline CDR1 and CDR2: SQVTM and ANQGSEA. The CDR3 has 11 amino acids. V lost 4 bases and J lost 6, with 9 bases in between. Here the CDR3 reads CSVARQDGYTF. CDR3 sequence (DNA): TGCAGCGTTGCTAGGCAAGATGGCTACACCTTC.

The J gene is TRBJ2-5, the V gene TRBV7-9; 12 positions agree with TRBD2. Germline lookup yields CDR1 SEHNR and CDR2 FQNEAQ (reference sequence). The CDR3 totals 15 residues. Trimming at V came to 5 bases and at J to 3 bases, leaving 4 bases not matched to a gene. The chain's CDR3 is CASSPPSGGEETQYF. CDR3 coding DNA: TGTGCCAGCAGCCCCCCTAGCGGGGGGGAAGAGACCCAGTACTTC.

With respect to this clone: Other DNA sequences of this sample code for an identical CDR3. CDR3 region: CASSLGGTDYGYTF. The DNA for the CDR3 is TGCGCCAGCAGCTTGGGGGGCACGGACTATGGCTACACCTTC. The rearrangement joins TRBV5-1 to TRBJ1-2; D is perhaps TRBD1 (5 bases). The germline V gene encodes CDR1 SGHRS and CDR2 YFSETQ. This CDR3 spans 14 amino acids. V was cut by 0 bases and J by 3 bases, with 9 bases left in between.